This T cell receptor (beta chain) was sequenced in a study of cytomegalovirus exposure and HLA in healthy donors. Notes on the study in general: There was a cluster of highly shared sequence variants that was likely a sequencing artifact.

The primer mix had 60 Vbeta and 13 Jbeta primers. Produced via immunoSEQ multiplex PCR; TCRdb's table is partial and in-frame only. The sample includes tens of thousands of clones, around 72% of them seen just once. In the case of this clone: Antigen specificity is unknown.

Sample: PBMCs. This TCR was sampled from a woman in her thirties or forties in good health and CMV-seropositive.

This CDR3 is CASSPPTGQETQYF. The CDR3 DNA reads as TGTGCCAGCTCACCACCAACGGGTCAAGAGACCCAGTACTTC. The rearrangement links TRBV18 to TRBJ2-5; D call uncertain. CDR3 length: 14 residues. Germline V gene lookup returns CDR1 KGHSH and CDR2 LQKENI. The V end was cut by 0 bases, the J end by 2 bases, with 7 bases between.